This T cell receptor (beta chain) was found in a study of blood T cell repertoires in COVID-19. Study overall: T cells, B-cell-depleted T cells, or PBMCs provided the cDNA or gDNA that served as material.

In the authors' workflow: Amplification of reference gene primers was used by the study to estimate nucleated cell counts. Clones were read by immunoSEQ multiplex PCR, and TCRdb kept only the in-frame ones, dropping some. Clonal size and the V and J genes are those of that table, whereas D and trimming came from the DNA. The sample lists roughly 250,000 clones, about 80% occurring once. Trimming cost V 0 bases and J 9 bases, with 15 bases left between them. The CDR3 totals 15 residues. Germline V lookup: CDR1 SGHAT, CDR2 FQNNGV. J is TRBJ2-1 and V is TRBV11-2; no firm D call. The clonotype originates from a woman older than 75 with acute or convalescent COVID-19. Sequencing used peripheral blood. The CDR3 sequence: CASSLDFDRASEQFF. CDR3 nucleotides: TGTGCCAGCAGCTTAGATTTCGATCGAGCTAGTGAGCAGTTCTTC.